One sample yielded the 30 T cell receptor beta chains listed below, sequenced in a study of blood T cell repertoires in COVID-19. TCRdb's copy holds only in-frame clones and misses some; the assay was immunoSEQ multiplex PCR. This sample yields 130,000 or so clones, of which roughly four fifths are seen a single time; around an eighth belongs to the top ten. The material sequenced was peripheral blood. These TCRs come from a human donor in a cohort sampled during active COVID-19.

V is TRBV6-5 and J is TRBJ1-3, with D unclear. Trimming removed 5 bases from V and 4 bases from J, with 12 bases in between. Germline V gene data show CDR1 as MNHEY and CDR2 as SVGAGI. The CDR3 extends over 14 amino acids. The CDR3 sequence is CASSTRGPGNTIYF. The CDR3 coding sequence is TGTGCCAGCAGTACCCGAGGGCCCGGAAACACCATATATTTT.

This clone was counted once. The chain is built from TRBV21-1 and TRBJ2-3; TRBD1, the D gene given by the table, was not confirmed from the DNA. TRBV21-1 is tagged as a pseudogene. The CDR3 totals 17 residues. CDR3 coding DNA: TGTGCCAGCAGCAAGGTGTTGGCAGGGGTTAACACAGATACGCAGTATTTT. It specifies CASSKVLAGVNTDTQYF.

V and J are TRBV4-1 and TRBJ1-1; 7 bases are a match to TRBD1. The CDR3 contains 15 residues. V trimming: 4 bases; J trimming: 1 base; junction bases outside the gene matches: 6. Germline CDR1 reads MGHRA; CDR2 reads YSYEKL. In nucleotides, the CDR3 is TGCGCCAGCAGCCTAGGACAGGTGGGGAACACTGAAGCTTTCTTT. Translation: CASSLGQVGNTEAFF.

This clone was detected a few times. The rearrangement uses TRBV24-1 and TRBJ2-7; 9 bases are shared with TRBD2. The CDR3 has 16 residues. The J segment lost 2 bases and the V segment lost 6 bases, leaving 10 bases of the junction unmatched. The germline CDR1 and CDR2 sequences are KGHDR and SFDVKD. CDR3 sequence (DNA): TGTGCCACCAGTACCCGGGCTAGCGGGGAAACCTACGAGCAGTACTTC. Translation gives CATSTRASGETYEQYF.

This chain joins TRBV6-5 and TRBJ1-2; maybe TRBD1 (5 bases). Trimming took off 8 bases at V and 5 bases at J, with 12 bases between the two ends. CDR1 and CDR2 from the germline V gene are MNHEY and SVGAGI. This CDR3 has 12 amino acids. In nucleotides, the CDR3 is TGTGCCAGCGGACGGGGGGGGTATGGCTACACCTTC. It translates to CASGRGGYGYTF.

The genes are TRBV6-1 and TRBJ2-5; 9 nucleotides align to TRBD2. Looked up from germline, CDR1 is MNHNS and CDR2 is SASEGT. CDR3 length equals 15 residues. J gave up 2 bases and V 8 bases, and 9 bases lay outside the gene matches. The CDR3 loop is CASGSLAGLQETQYF. CDR3 nucleotides: TGTGCCAGCGGATCTCTAGCGGGGCTTCAAGAGACCCAGTACTTC.

This rearrangement joins TRBV27 to TRBJ2-7; 13 nucleotides match TRBD2. The CDR3 sequence is 16 residues long. V shed 5 bases, J shed 0 bases, and the junction held 4 bases outside the gene matches. Per germline, CDR1 MNHEY and CDR2 SMNVEV (reference sequence). The CDR3 DNA follows: TGTGCCAGCAGTCTGGGACTAGCGGGGTCCTCCTACGAGCAGTACTTC. This encodes CASSLGLAGSSYEQYF.

Comment on this clone: The germline gene is not matched at one end of the junction; a read error may be the cause. The gene calls are TRBV7-7 and TRBJ2-5; tentatively, D is TRBD2 (5 bases). This CDR3 has 15 residues. From germline, CDR1 is SSHAT and CDR2 FNYEAQ (reference sequence). CDR3 amino acids: CASSLGPGNQETQYF. CDR3 nucleotides: TGTGCTAGCAGCTTAGGCCCGGGGAATCAAGAGACCCAGTACTTC. The full variable domain, rest sourced from reference TRBV7-7 and TRBJ2-5, is GAGVSQSPRYKVTKRGQDVTLRCDPISSHATLYWYQQALGQGPEFLTYFNYEAQPDKSGLPSDRFSAERPEGSISTLTIQRTEQRDSAMYRCASSLGPGNQETQYFGPGTRLLVL.

The gene calls are TRBV9 and TRBJ2-2, with 7 positions matching TRBD1. The CDR3 is 15 residues long. The junction had 3 bases not matched to a gene; V was cut back by 3 bases and J by 1 base. The germline gives CDR1 SGDLS, CDR2 YYNGEE. CDR3 in DNA: TGTGCCAGCAGCGCCCGGACAGGGAACACCGGGGAGCTGTTTTTT. Encoded protein: CASSARTGNTGELFF.

The chain recombines TRBV6-1 with TRBJ2-5; D gene unclear. The CDR3 is made up of 14 amino acids. Germline V CDR1 and CDR2: MNHNS, SASEGT. Trimming shortened V by 1 base and J by 1 base, and 7 bases separated the two germline ends. The CDR3, as DNA: TGTGCCAGCAGTGAAGATAGAGTCCAAGAGACCCAGTACTTC. Amino acids: CASSEDRVQETQYF.

This rearrangement joins TRBV19 to TRBJ2-1, with D tentatively TRBD2 (6 bases). This CDR3 contains 14 residues. The V gene lost 4 bases and the J gene lost 0 bases, with 7 bases spanning the gap. Germline V CDR1 and CDR2: LNHDA, SQIVND (reference sequence). The CDR3 sequence is CASSTTSSYNEQFF. The CDR3 nucleotides are TGTGCCAGTAGTACGACTAGCTCCTACAATGAGCAGTTCTTC.

This clone is a singleton in its sample. This sequence joins TRBV4-3 and TRBJ1-2, with 7 bases that match TRBD1. Losses at the gene ends were 0 bases for V and 4 bases for J; bases not matched to a gene: 8. CDR3 length: 16 residues. Germline-derived CDR1 and CDR2 are LGHNA and YSLEER. The CDR3 DNA sequence: TGCGCCAGCAGCCAAGAATTCGACAGGGTGTCCTATGGCTACACCTTC. Encoded protein: CASSQEFDRVSYGYTF.

CDR3 in DNA: TGTGCCAGCAGCCAATCGGACAGAGAAAGTCGGCCCCAGCATTTT. This sequence encodes CASSQSDRESRPQHF. The rearrangement joins TRBV3-1 (or the pseudogene TRBV3-2) to TRBJ1-5; TRBD1 might be the D (6 bases). Germline V gives CDR1 LGHDT, CDR2 YNNKEL (reference sequence). The V and J ends lost 2 bases and 9 bases respectively, with 17 bases between them. The CDR3 is 15 residues long.

The chain uses TRBV4-1 and TRBJ2-7; tentative D call: TRBD2 (5 bases). Germline CDR1 is MGHRA and CDR2 is YSYEKL. The CDR3 spans 15 residues. Trimming took 2 bases from V and 0 from J, leaving 11 bases between them. The CDR3 DNA follows: TGCGCCAGCAGCCAACAGAGTCGGGACTCCTACGAGCAGTACTTC. Translating gives CASSQQSRDSYEQYF.

This clone was observed a handful of times. The J gene is TRBJ1-2, the V gene TRBV2; D unresolved. Trimming removed 7 bases from V and 10 bases from J, with 19 bases in between. The CDR3 is made up of 13 amino acids. The germline CDR1 and CDR2 sequences are SNHLY and FYNNEI. The CDR3: CASTYDGGSVYTF. The CDR3, as DNA: TGTGCCAGCACCTACGACGGCGGTTCCGTCTACACCTTC.

The chain couples TRBV7-2 to TRBJ2-3; 11 bases align to TRBD2. The V gene's germline CDR1 is SGHTA and CDR2 FQGNSA. Germline trimming cut 5 bases from V and 1 base from J; bases unmatched to any gene: 8. This CDR3 is built from 17 residues. The CDR3 region is CASSTQPGLAGTDTQYF. For the CDR3, the DNA is TGTGCCAGCAGCACTCAACCGGGACTAGCGGGCACAGATACGCAGTATTTT.

V is TRBV13 and J is TRBJ1-4; D unclear. The germline CDR1 and CDR2 sequences are PRHDT and FYEKMQ (reference sequence). V dropped 5 bases and J dropped 3 bases, with 10 bases sitting between them. The CDR3 contains 14 residues. The chain's CDR3 is CASSAVEANEKLFF. The CDR3 nucleotides are TGTGCCAGCAGCGCCGTGGAGGCTAATGAAAAACTGTTTTTT.

Of note for this clone: The same CDR3 can be traced to other DNA sequences in this sample. The rearrangement joins TRBV5-6 to TRBJ2-5; 11 bases align to TRBD1. This CDR3 is built from 13 residues. Trimming cost V 3 bases and J 5 bases; bases outside gene matches: 0. In germline, CDR1 is SGHDT, CDR2 YYEEEE. CDR3 DNA sequence: TGTGCCAGCAGCTGGGACAGGGGGGAGACCCAGTACTTC. Translation gives CASSWDRGETQYF. The whole variable domain, remainder taken from reference TRBV5-6 and TRBJ2-5, is DAGVTQSPTHLIKTRGQQVTLRCSPKSGHDTVSWYQQALGQGPQFIFQYYEEEERQRGNFPDRFSGHQFPNYSSELNVNALLLGDSALYLCASSWDRGETQYFGPGTRLLVL.

J is TRBJ2-5 and V is TRBV27; 13 nucleotides align to TRBD2. CDR3 length: 17 residues. The germline V gene has CDR1 MNHEY and CDR2 SMNVEV (reference sequence). Losses at the gene ends were 5 bases for V and 4 bases for J; bases not matched to a gene: 10. CDR3 sequence reads: CASSPLLRTSGGETQYF. CDR3 coding DNA: TGTGCCAGCAGTCCGCTTTTGAGGACTAGCGGGGGAGAGACCCAGTACTTC.

This sequence joins TRBV19 and TRBJ2-1, with 7 bases that match TRBD2. Germline CDR1 reads LNHDA; CDR2 reads SQIVND (reference sequence). V was clipped by 3 bases and J by 2 bases; unmatched bases: 16. The length of the CDR3 is 19 residues. The CDR3 DNA reads TGTGCCAGTAGTATGTGGGATACTTGGTCGGGGGGAACCTACAATGAGCAGTTCTTC. It translates to CASSMWDTWSGGTYNEQFF.

V and J are TRBV7-6 and TRBJ2-1, with 12 bases fitting TRBD2. This CDR3 contains 15 residues. Germline V gives CDR1 SGHVS, CDR2 FNYEAQ. The V gene end was trimmed by 4 bases and the J gene end by 10 bases; junction bases not matched to a gene: 8. The DNA for the CDR3 is TGTGCCAGCAGCTCCGGGACTAGCGGGCTCGGGGAGCAGTTCTTC. This sequence encodes CASSSGTSGLGEQFF.

The J gene is TRBJ2-1, the V gene TRBV9; the D gene is possibly TRBD2 (6 bases). The ends were cut back, 3 bases at V and 6 bases at J, with 13 bases in the middle. Germline V gene lookup returns CDR1 SGDLS and CDR2 YYNGEE. The CDR3 contains 14 residues. CDR3 bases: TGTGCCAGCAGCGGGCCTCAGACTAGCAATGAGCAGTTCTTC. This gives the protein CASSGPQTSNEQFF.

V usage is TRBV5-6 and J usage is TRBJ1-1, with TRBD1 matching over 10 bases. The germline CDR1 and CDR2 sequences are SGHDT and YYEEEE. This CDR3 comprises 15 residues. Losses at the gene ends were 4 bases for V and 1 base for J; bases not matched to a gene: 4. In DNA form, the CDR3 reads TGTGCCAGCAGCGACAGGGGGCGTGGGAACACTGAAGCTTTCTTT. Its protein is CASSDRGRGNTEAFF.

This chain joins TRBV7-6 and TRBJ2-2; D is perhaps TRBD2 (6 bases). There are 16 residues in the CDR3. Germline-derived CDR1 and CDR2 are SGHVS and FNYEAQ. The V end was cut by 8 bases, the J end by 2 bases, with 18 bases between. CDR3 nucleotides: TGTGCCAGCTTAAGGTCTACCGGGAGCAACACCGGGGAGCTGTTTTTT. Translation gives CASLRSTGSNTGELFF.

The rearrangement joins TRBV5-1 to TRBJ2-7; weak D call: TRBD2 (7 bases). Germline V lookup: CDR1 SGHRS, CDR2 YFSETQ. V lost 2 bases to trimming and J lost 0 bases, with 15 bases between them. This CDR3 comprises 16 residues. CDR3 sequence: CASSLGGAETSYEQYF. The CDR3 DNA reads TGCGCCAGCAGCTTAGGGGGGGCTGAAACCTCCTACGAGCAGTACTTC.

This clone occurred a few times. This chain uses TRBV5-6 with TRBJ2-4; D perhaps matches TRBD1 (6 bases). The CDR3 has 17 amino acids. The V end was cut by 0 bases, the J end by 1 base, with 14 bases between. CDR1 and CDR2 (germline): SGHDT, YYEEEE. The CDR3: CASSLGYRDPAKNIQYF. DNA for the CDR3: TGTGCCAGCAGCTTGGGGTACAGGGACCCCGCCAAAAACATTCAGTACTTC.

This clone was observed a few times. V usage is TRBV7-8 and J usage is TRBJ1-3; 7 nucleotides line up with TRBD1. The CDR3 length is 16 residues. CDR1 is SGHVS, CDR2 FQNEAQ, per germline. The trim removed 1 base at V and 0 bases at J, leaving 3 bases unmatched. CDR3: CASSLGSGGSGNTIYF. The CDR3 DNA sequence: TGTGCCAGCAGCTTAGGGTCAGGGGGCTCTGGAAACACCATATATTTT.

This rearrangement joins TRBV20-1 to TRBJ2-3, with a weak D call TRBD2 (6 bases). The germline V gene encodes CDR1 DFQATT and CDR2 SNEGSKA (reference sequence). This CDR3 has 14 amino acids. V lost 3 bases and J 5 bases, leaving 15 bases between the germline ends. The CDR3 loop is CSASVRRREDTQYF. CDR3 sequence (DNA): TGCAGTGCTAGTGTTCGGAGGCGGGAAGATACGCAGTATTTT.

This clone was seen once. V and J are TRBV2 and TRBJ1-1; 7 positions agree with TRBD1. V gave up 4 bases and J gave up 1 base; unmatched junction bases: 3. The CDR3 has 14 amino acids. The germline V gene has CDR1 SNHLY and CDR2 FYNNEI. In DNA form, the CDR3 reads TGTGCCAGCAGTGGACAGGGAGGGAACACTGAAGCTTTCTTT. The encoded protein is CASSGQGGNTEAFF.

The V and J genes are TRBV5-1 and TRBJ2-6; 9 bases map to TRBD1. CDR3 size: 18 residues. Per the germline V gene, CDR1 is SGHRS and CDR2 is YFSETQ. V shed 4 bases, J shed 0 bases, and the junction held 8 bases outside the gene matches. The CDR3 nucleotides are TGCGCCAGCAGCCCGTGGGACAGGGCAAACTCTGGGGCCAACGTCCTGACTTTC. Translating it yields CASSPWDRANSGANVLTF.